This T cell receptor beta chain appears in the sequencing data of a study of cytomegalovirus exposure and HLA in healthy donors. In the study overall: In an earlier analysis, approximately 120 million unique TCR beta sequences were found from some 180 million T cells. Findings and caveats of the study: Earlier analysis looked at TCR beta V segments, and most were productive about 90% or about 30% of the time. As a later analysis showed, a missense DCLRE1C variant was linked to trimming of TCR beta V- and J-genes. There were a few CMV-associated chains whose specificity for CMV antigens was confirmed in vitro.

On this clone itself: Its matching antigen is unknown.

Primers for the PCR totalled 60 Vbeta and 13 Jbeta. Libraries were prepared by immunoSEQ multiplex PCR; TCRdb keeps only in-frame clonotypes and omits some of them. The data show about 100,000 clones, around three quarters seen once. Germline V gene lookup returns CDR1 MNHEY and CDR2 SMNVEV (reference sequence). The CDR3 spans 14 residues. V shed 5 bases, J shed 5 bases, and the junction held 8 bases outside the gene matches. The sequenced material came from PBMCs. The sequence derives from a male donor in good health and CMV-seronegative. The rearrangement joins TRBV27 to TRBJ2-7, with 8 bases identical to TRBD1. CDR3 DNA: TGTGCCAGCAGTCCAAGGACAGGGTTGAACGAGCAGTACTTC. Translated: CASSPRTGLNEQYF.